The TCR beta chain described here comes from a study of T cell repertoires in cytomegalovirus infection. Study-wide background: HLA-C-restricted CMV epitopes, recently identified, and well-studied HLA-B-restricted ones were used by the study. CMV infection plus the matching HLA type was flagged by public TCR beta signatures.

Study results and limitations: Cumulative public TCR beta family frequency identified CMV carriers with the relevant HLA. HLA-C-restricted CMV clonotypes gave the most frequent clonotype in two of eight donors.

This clonotype has only a few counts. What it binds is not known. TCRdb analysed the reads with MiXCR anew, one entry per CDR3 protein. Among about 310,000 distinct CDR3 sequences listed, 20% to 30% were seen once. The origin of this receptor is a human donor in good health (CMV status not recorded). Some clones in this sample may be carry-over from other donors' samples. Sequencing was performed on cultured PBMCs, taken from culture after CMV antigen stimulation.

The CDR3 region has the DNA TGTGCCAGCAGTCCAAGGGACAGGAACATTCAGTACTTC. Translation gives CASSPRDRNIQYF. V and J are TRBV12-3 or TRBV12-4 and TRBJ2-4; 8 bases fit TRBD1. The CDR3 is 13 residues long. V shed 5 bases, J shed 7 bases, and the junction held 4 bases outside the gene matches.